The rows below give T cell receptor beta chains drawn from one sample of a study of PD-1 blockade in classical Hodgkin lymphoma. Measured with immunoSEQ multiplex PCR; TCRdb has only the in-frame clones, and not every one. The sample shows approximately 25,000 clones, approximately 80% of them seen only once. The sequenced sample was peripheral blood mononuclear cells (PBMCs), obtained before the second cycle of nivolumab. The receptors were gathered from a human donor with classical Hodgkin lymphoma. CDR3s include the opening cysteine and the closing phenylalanine or tryptophan. The order of the fields is CDR3 protein, J gene, V gene.

CDR3: CASRGTGSELFF
J: TRBJ1-1
V: TRBV2

CDR3: CASSFTLGFGEQYF
J: TRBJ2-7
V: TRBV28

CDR3: CASSQDGLKQYF
J: TRBJ2-7
V: TRBV4-1

CDR3: CASSPGLAYDQETQYF
J: TRBJ2-5
V: TRBV5-5

CDR3: CASSEARGGPGYEQYF
J: TRBJ2-7
V: TRBV2

CDR3: CASSLGVTVMNTEAFF
J: TRBJ1-1
V: TRBV28

CDR3: CASRVLGGTLSEQFF
J: TRBJ2-1
V: TRBV5-1

CDR3: CASTPGPPISGANVLTF
J: TRBJ2-6
V: TRBV19

CDR3: CASSLSGTGSNQPQHF
J: TRBJ1-5
V: TRBV5-6

CDR3: CASSLHREETQYF
J: TRBJ2-5
V: TRBV11-1